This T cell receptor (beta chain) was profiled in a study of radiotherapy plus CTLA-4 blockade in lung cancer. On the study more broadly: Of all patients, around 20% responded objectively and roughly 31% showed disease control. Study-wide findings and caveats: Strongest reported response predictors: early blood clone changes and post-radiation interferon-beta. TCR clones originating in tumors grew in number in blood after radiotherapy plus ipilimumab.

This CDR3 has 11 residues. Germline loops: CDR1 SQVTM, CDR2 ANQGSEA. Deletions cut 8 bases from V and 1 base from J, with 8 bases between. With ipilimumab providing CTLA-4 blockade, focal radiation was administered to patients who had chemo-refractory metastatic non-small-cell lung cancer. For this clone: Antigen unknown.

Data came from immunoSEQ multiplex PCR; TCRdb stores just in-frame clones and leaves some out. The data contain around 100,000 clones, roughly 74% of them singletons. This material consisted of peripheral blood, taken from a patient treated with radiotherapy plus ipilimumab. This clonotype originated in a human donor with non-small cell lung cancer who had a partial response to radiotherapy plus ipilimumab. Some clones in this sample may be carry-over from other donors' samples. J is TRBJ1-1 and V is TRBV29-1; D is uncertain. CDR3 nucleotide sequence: TGCAGCACCGGGAGGAACACTGAAGCTTTCTTT. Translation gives CSTGRNTEAFF.